This is a list of T cell receptor beta chains from one sample in a study of blood T cell repertoires in COVID-19. Here immunoSEQ multiplex PCR was the method, and the copy in TCRdb shows in-frame clones only, minus some. The profile shows 90,000 or so clones, about two thirds of them singletons. Input material: peripheral blood. Receptors originate from a woman aged 80 or over with acute or convalescent COVID-19. The CDR3 runs from the conserved cysteine through the conserved F or W. A D gene is named only where the DNA matches it firmly. Only some rows state a clone size, as once, few, many or a class for expanded clones.

V: TRBV28
D: NA
J: TRBJ1-1
size: once
CDR3: CASIRNTEAFF
DNA: TGTGCCAGCATCCGGAACACTGAAGCTTTCTTT

V: TRBV10-3
D: NA
J: TRBJ1-2
size: NA
CDR3: CAISGQATSNYGYTF
DNA: TGTGCCATCAGTGGACAGGCTACTTCTAACTATGGCTACACCTTC

V: TRBV5-5
D: TRBD1
J: TRBJ1-6
size: few
CDR3: CASSLRSDRTYNSPLHF
DNA: TGTGCCAGCAGCTTGAGATCGGACAGGACCTATAATTCACCCCTCCACTTT

V: TRBV30
D: NA
J: TRBJ2-7
size: few
CDR3: CAWSLADYEQYF
DNA: TGTGCCTGGAGTTTGGCAGACTACGAGCAGTACTTC

V: TRBV3-1/TRBV3-2
D: TRBD1
J: TRBJ1-2
size: NA
CDR3: CASSSAGTGVINYGYTF
DNA: TGTGCCAGCAGTTCCGCCGGGACAGGGGTCATTAACTATGGCTACACCTTC

V: TRBV11-3
D: NA
J: TRBJ1-6
size: NA
CDR3: CASSLDSNSPLHF
DNA: TGTGCCAGCAGCCTCGACAGTAATTCACCCCTCCACTTT

V: TRBV7-2
D: NA
J: TRBJ1-5
size: NA
CDR3: CASSFRGFSNQPQHF
DNA: TGTGCCAGCAGCTTTCGGGGGTTCAGCAATCAGCCCCAGCATTTT

V: TRBV15
D: NA
J: TRBJ2-5
size: NA
CDR3: CATSRGGGQETQYF
DNA: TGTGCCACCAGCAGAGGTGGAGGCCAAGAGACCCAGTACTTC

V: TRBV4-1
D: TRBD1
J: TRBJ1-1
size: many
CDR3: CASSRKTGEVTEAFF
DNA: TGCGCCAGCAGCCGCAAAACAGGGGAAGTCACTGAAGCTTTCTTT

V: TRBV6-5
D: NA
J: TRBJ2-5
size: NA
CDR3: CASSRGLAYQETQYF
DNA: TGTGCCAGCAGCCGAGGCCTTGCTTACCAAGAGACCCAGTACTTC

V: TRBV6-2/TRBV6-3
D: TRBD1
J: TRBJ1-2
size: NA
CDR3: CASSRGQNLNYGYTF
DNA: TGTGCCAGCAGTCGGGGACAGAACCTAAACTATGGCTACACCTTC

V: TRBV28
D: NA
J: TRBJ2-3
size: NA
CDR3: CASSAGTQHTDTQYF
DNA: TGTGCCAGCAGTGCCGGGACACAACACACAGATACGCAGTATTTT

V: TRBV28
D: TRBD1
J: TRBJ1-1
size: NA
CDR3: CASTRQGWDTEAFF
DNA: TGTGCCAGCACTCGACAGGGATGGGACACTGAAGCTTTCTTT

V: TRBV7-9
D: NA
J: TRBJ2-2
size: NA
CDR3: CASSPKIGQGSTGELFF
DNA: TGTGCCAGCAGCCCCAAAATCGGCCAGGGAAGCACCGGGGAGCTGTTTTTT

V: TRBV5-6
D: TRBD1
J: TRBJ1-1
size: NA
CDR3: CASSLGGRTEAFF
DNA: TGTGCCAGCAGCCTAGGGGGCCGGACTGAAGCTTTCTTT

V: TRBV7-9
D: TRBD1
J: TRBJ1-6
size: NA
CDR3: CASSFVTGTSPLHF
DNA: TGTGCCAGCAGCTTCGTGACAGGGACATCACCCCTCCACTTT

V: TRBV12-5
D: NA
J: TRBJ2-1
size: NA
CDR3: CASAQAASYNEQFF
DNA: TGTGCTAGTGCTCAAGCGGCTTCCTACAATGAGCAGTTCTTC

V: TRBV10-3
D: NA
J: TRBJ2-7
size: NA
CDR3: CAISDGSRTASYEQYF
DNA: TGTGCCATCAGTGATGGGTCCCGGACAGCCTCCTACGAGCAGTACTTC

V: TRBV12-5
D: NA
J: TRBJ2-5
size: NA
CDR3: CASAVSSTQYF
DNA: TGTGCTAGTGCCGTGAGCTCGACCCAGTACTTC

V: TRBV6-5
D: NA
J: TRBJ1-4
size: NA
CDR3: CASSSYQGRTDEKLFF
DNA: TGTGCCAGCAGTTCATATCAGGGGCGAACCGACGAAAAACTGTTTTTT

V: TRBV5-1
D: NA
J: TRBJ2-3
size: NA
CDR3: CASSQPESGDTQYF
DNA: TGCGCCAGCAGCCAGCCTGAATCGGGGGATACGCAGTATTTT

V: TRBV6-2/TRBV6-3
D: NA
J: TRBJ1-5
size: NA
CDR3: CASSSDRRGGNQPQHF
DNA: TGTGCCAGCAGCTCTGACAGGAGAGGAGGCAATCAGCCCCAGCATTTT

V: TRBV10-3
D: NA
J: TRBJ1-2
size: NA
CDR3: CAISESSALDYGYTF
DNA: TGTGCCATCAGTGAATCCAGCGCCCTCGACTATGGCTACACCTTC

V: TRBV5-4
D: NA
J: TRBJ1-6
size: NA
CDR3: CASSFQGINNSPLHF
DNA: TGTGCCAGCAGCTTTCAGGGGATAAATAATTCACCCCTCCACTTT

V: TRBV19
D: NA
J: TRBJ1-1
size: NA
CDR3: CASSEQGGTEAFF
DNA: TGTGCCAGTAGCGAACAGGGTGGGACTGAAGCTTTCTTT

V: TRBV7-2
D: TRBD1
J: TRBJ2-5
size: many
CDR3: CASSTIGQGRETQYF
DNA: TGTGCCAGCAGCACAATCGGACAGGGACGAGAGACCCAGTACTTC

V: TRBV14
D: NA
J: TRBJ1-4
size: NA
CDR3: CASSLSRDGGEKLFF
DNA: TGTGCCAGCAGTTTATCCCGGGACGGGGGAGAAAAACTGTTTTTT

V: TRBV7-2
D: NA
J: TRBJ1-1
size: NA
CDR3: CASSLSAGNMNTEAFF
DNA: TGTGCCAGCAGCTTATCGGCAGGTAATATGAACACTGAAGCTTTCTTT

V: TRBV2
D: NA
J: TRBJ2-2
size: NA
CDR3: CASTLIRSGTGELFF
DNA: TGTGCCAGCACTTTGATTCGATCAGGCACCGGGGAGCTGTTTTTT

V: TRBV10-3
D: NA
J: TRBJ1-2
size: NA
CDR3: CAISEPGIRSYGYTF
DNA: TGTGCCATCAGTGAGCCGGGGATCCGGAGCTATGGCTACACCTTC

V: TRBV7-2
D: NA
J: TRBJ2-2
size: NA
CDR3: CASSLVATNTGELFF
DNA: TGTGCCAGCAGCTTAGTAGCAACGAACACCGGGGAGCTGTTTTTT

V: TRBV27
D: TRBD1
J: TRBJ1-5
size: NA
CDR3: CASRRGHVSNQPQHF
DNA: TGTGCCAGCAGGAGGGGGCATGTGAGCAATCAGCCCCAGCATTTT

V: TRBV3-1/TRBV3-2
D: NA
J: TRBJ2-1
size: NA
CDR3: CASSQGGQGEQFF
DNA: TGTGCCAGCAGCCAAGGAGGTCAGGGTGAGCAGTTCTTC

V: TRBV7-3
D: NA
J: TRBJ1-1
size: NA
CDR3: CASSVSGAHTEAFF
DNA: TGTGCCAGCAGCGTCTCAGGGGCCCACACTGAAGCTTTCTTT

V: TRBV12-3/TRBV12-4
D: NA
J: TRBJ1-1
size: NA
CDR3: CASSFNSNTEAFF
DNA: TGTGCCAGCAGTTTCAACAGTAACACTGAAGCTTTCTTT

V: TRBV7-2
D: TRBD2
J: TRBJ2-7
size: NA
CDR3: CASSSSKRGGEQYF
DNA: TGTGCCAGCAGCAGCTCAAAGCGGGGAGGGGAGCAGTACTTC

V: TRBV18
D: NA
J: TRBJ2-1
size: once
CDR3: CASSPPSRENEQFF
DNA: TGTGCCAGCTCACCCCCCTCCCGGGAGAATGAGCAGTTCTTC

V: TRBV5-1
D: TRBD2
J: TRBJ2-1
size: NA
CDR3: CASSFGGSSYNEQFF
DNA: TGCGCCAGCAGCTTCGGGGGGAGCTCCTACAATGAGCAGTTCTTC

V: TRBV6-2/TRBV6-3
D: TRBD1
J: TRBJ1-5
size: NA
CDR3: CASSVETGRRPQHF
DNA: TGTGCCAGCAGTGTGGAGACAGGGAGGCGGCCCCAGCATTTT

V: TRBV5-5
D: NA
J: TRBJ1-6
size: NA
CDR3: CASSLGPHTEESVHF
DNA: TGTGCCAGCAGCTTGGGTCCCCATACCGAGGAAAGTGTCCACTTT

V: TRBV11-3
D: TRBD1
J: TRBJ2-7
size: few
CDR3: CASSVGQGYEQYF
DNA: TGTGCCAGCAGCGTCGGACAGGGTTACGAGCAGTACTTC

V: TRBV18
D: TRBD1
J: TRBJ2-1
size: NA
CDR3: CASSPWRDRGFEEQFF
DNA: TGTGCCAGCTCACCATGGCGGGACAGGGGATTTGAGGAGCAGTTCTTC

V: TRBV7-6
D: TRBD1
J: TRBJ1-2
size: NA
CDR3: CASRQGALIIGYTF
DNA: TGTGCCAGCAGACAGGGGGCGTTGATCATCGGCTACACCTTC

V: TRBV18
D: TRBD1
J: TRBJ2-1
size: once
CDR3: CASSPGQGRRPSSYNEQFF
DNA: TGTGCCAGCTCACCCGGACAGGGCCGCCGTCCTAGCTCCTACAATGAGCAGTTCTTC

V: TRBV5-3
D: NA
J: TRBJ1-2
size: NA
CDR3: CARSLPGGGYGYTF
DNA: TGTGCCAGAAGCCTCCCCGGGGGAGGGTATGGCTACACCTTC

V: TRBV9
D: TRBD2
J: TRBJ2-1
size: NA
CDR3: CASSVERGRIGEQFF
DNA: TGTGCCAGCAGCGTAGAGCGGGGGCGCATAGGGGAGCAGTTCTTC

V: TRBV24-1
D: NA
J: TRBJ1-5
size: once
CDR3: CATSGGQGPMRPNQPQHF
DNA: TGTGCCACCAGCGGAGGGCAGGGACCCATGAGACCCAATCAGCCCCAGCATTTT

V: TRBV3-1/TRBV3-2
D: NA
J: TRBJ1-1
size: NA
CDR3: CASSPGYSGEAFF
DNA: TGTGCCAGCAGCCCAGGGTATTCCGGAGAAGCTTTCTTT

V: TRBV14
D: TRBD1
J: TRBJ1-1
size: many
CDR3: CASSSGGTEAFF
DNA: TGTGCCAGCAGCTCAGGGGGGACCGAAGCTTTCTTT

V: TRBV9
D: TRBD1
J: TRBJ2-1
size: NA
CDR3: CASSNQPYRGREQFF
DNA: TGTGCCAGCAGCAACCAGCCCTACAGGGGAAGAGAGCAGTTCTTC

V: TRBV14
D: TRBD1
J: TRBJ1-1
size: NA
CDR3: CASSLQPTGGTEAFF
DNA: TGTGCCAGCAGCCTCCAACCTACAGGGGGGACTGAAGCTTTCTTT

V: TRBV19
D: TRBD2
J: TRBJ2-3
size: NA
CDR3: CASSMGLGLAGLTDTQYF
DNA: TGTGCCAGTAGTATGGGACTGGGTCTAGCGGGGTTGACAGATACGCAGTATTTT

V: TRBV4-1
D: TRBD1
J: TRBJ1-3
size: NA
CDR3: CASSPRDSPFSGNTIYF
DNA: TGCGCCAGCAGCCCTCGGGACAGTCCGTTCTCTGGAAACACCATATATTTT

V: TRBV5-1
D: TRBD2
J: TRBJ2-2
size: few
CDR3: CASSLASGGAEAGELFF
DNA: TGCGCCAGCAGCTTGGCCAGCGGGGGGGCTGAAGCCGGGGAGCTGTTTTTT

V: TRBV3-1/TRBV3-2
D: TRBD1
J: TRBJ1-1
size: NA
CDR3: CASSRGQAQEAFF
DNA: TGTGCCAGCAGCCGCGGACAGGCCCAAGAAGCTTTCTTT

V: TRBV9
D: TRBD1
J: TRBJ1-6
size: few
CDR3: CASSAGQGYNSPLHF
DNA: TGTGCCAGCAGCGCGGGACAGGGCTATAATTCACCCCTCCACTTT

V: TRBV7-2
D: TRBD1
J: TRBJ2-7
size: NA
CDR3: CASSLNRGSYEQYF
DNA: TGTGCCAGCAGCTTAAACAGGGGATCCTACGAGCAGTACTTC